Presented here are 20 T cell receptor beta chains from one specimen sequenced in a study of Ad26.COV2.S vaccination and SARS-CoV-2 variants. Treatment of the sample: around 19 received Ad26.COV2.S at low or high dose, single or two shots; about 5 received placebo; per-sample allocation not given. It was on day 63 after the first vaccine or placebo injection that samples were taken. The repertoire was sequenced with immunoSEQ multiplex PCR; TCRdb's copy has only in-frame clones and lacks some. The sample comprises 350,000 to 450,000 clones, under 90% of which are singletons, and almost 7.5% rests with the top ten. The starting material was peripheral blood, obtained in a trial of Ad26.COV2.S vaccine versus placebo. The receptors were gathered from a person aged 18-60 years who received the Ad26.COV2.S COVID-19 vaccine or a placebo.

The chain recombines TRBV5-6 with TRBJ2-2; D not certain. Trimming pared 2 bases from V and 1 base from J, leaving 12 bases between. Germline lookup yields CDR1 SGHDT and CDR2 YYEEEE. This CDR3 has 16 amino acids. This chain's CDR3 is CASSFLATVNTGELFF. In nucleotides, the CDR3 is TGTGCCAGCAGCTTTCTGGCGACTGTGAACACCGGGGAGCTGTTTTTT.

This rearrangement joins TRBV7-9 to TRBJ1-2; tentatively, D is TRBD1 (6 bases). The CDR3 is 15 amino acids. Per germline, CDR1 SEHNR and CDR2 FQNEAQ (reference sequence). Trimming stripped 5 bases from V and 3 bases from J, with 16 bases between. The CDR3: CASSRREGEYYGYTF. CDR3 DNA: TGTGCCAGCAGCCGACGGGAGGGGGAATACTATGGCTACACCTTC.

The rearrangement joins TRBV19 to TRBJ1-1; the match to TRBD1 covers 8 bases. The junction had 5 bases not matched to a gene; V was cut back by 3 bases and J by 5 bases. This CDR3 comprises 14 residues. Per the germline V gene, CDR1 is LNHDA and CDR2 is SQIVND (reference sequence). CDR3 amino acids: CASSMGQGATEAFF. CDR3 DNA: TGTGCCAGTAGTATGGGGCAGGGGGCGACTGAAGCTTTCTTT.

This chain uses TRBV5-6 with TRBJ1-5; a weak D match, TRBD1 (5 bases). V lost 1 base and J 7 bases, leaving 15 bases between the germline ends. Germline V CDR1 and CDR2: SGHDT, YYEEEE. The CDR3 loop spans 15 amino acids. The CDR3 spells CASSLFLQGRQPQHF. The DNA of the CDR3 is TGTGCCAGCAGCTTGTTTCTCCAGGGCAGGCAGCCCCAGCATTTT.

This clone was seen only a few times. The chain couples TRBV6-2 or TRBV6-3 to TRBJ1-1, with D hard to call. The V gene lost 6 bases and the J gene lost 0 bases, with 11 bases spanning the gap. The CDR3 sequence is 14 residues long. The germline V gene has CDR1 MNHEY and CDR2 SVGEGT. The CDR3 bases are TGTGCCAGCAGCAGTGGCCTCATGAACACTGAAGCTTTCTTT. Protein sequence: CASSSGLMNTEAFF.

The V and J genes are TRBV7-6 and TRBJ1-5; D not certain. The V end was cut by 0 bases, the J end by 3 bases, with 0 bases between. Germline-derived CDR1 and CDR2 are SGHVS and FNYEAQ. The CDR3 length is 12 residues. The CDR3 nucleotides read TGTGCCAGCAGCTTAGCCAATCAGCCCCAGCATTTT. It translates to CASSLANQPQHF.

This chain connects TRBV11-1 to TRBJ1-1; 7 positions match TRBD1. This CDR3 contains 11 residues. With V trimmed by 7 bases and J by 5 bases, 1 base remained unmatched. The germline CDR1 and CDR2 sequences are SGHAT and FQDESV (reference sequence). CDR3 nucleotide sequence: TGTGCCAGCACCAGGGGGACTGAAGCTTTCTTT. Amino acids: CASTRGTEAFF.

The chain is built from TRBV11-2 and TRBJ2-7, with no clear D. Deletions cut 0 bases from V and 3 bases from J, with 3 bases between. The CDR3 sequence is 12 residues long. Germline-derived CDR1 and CDR2 are SGHAT and FQNNGV. The CDR3 loop is CASSLDYYEQYF. DNA of the CDR3: TGTGCCAGCAGCTTAGATTACTACGAGCAGTACTTC. Full variable domain (outside the CDR3, taken from reference TRBV11-2 and TRBJ2-7): EAGVAQSPRYKIIEKRQSVAFWCNPISGHATLYWYQQILGQGPKLLIQFQNNGVVDDSQLPKDRFSAERLKGVDSTLKIQPAKLEDSAVYLCASSLDYYEQYFGPGTRLTVT.

The rearrangement links TRBV5-1 to TRBJ2-1; TRBD2 agrees at 8 bases. The V gene end was trimmed by 2 bases and the J gene end by 0 bases; junction bases not matched to a gene: 10. Germline CDR1 reads SGHRS; CDR2 reads YFSETQ. This CDR3 is built from 18 residues. The CDR3 spells CASSFGLAGLSSYNEQFF. The DNA for the CDR3 is TGCGCCAGCAGCTTCGGGCTAGCGGGCCTGAGCTCCTACAATGAGCAGTTCTTC.

V is TRBV28 and J is TRBJ1-1; perhaps TRBD1 as D (5 bases). V lost 2 bases to trimming and J lost 4 bases, with 8 bases between them. From germline, CDR1 is MDHEN and CDR2 SYDVKM. CDR3 length: 13 amino acids. The CDR3 DNA is TGTGCCAGCAGTTTAATGCAGGGCACTGAAGCTTTCTTT. Amino acids: CASSLMQGTEAFF.

Written as DNA, the CDR3 is TGTGCCAGCAGCTTCGCGGACACCGGAGGGAAGCAGTACTTC. Translation gives CASSFADTGGKQYF. The chain recombines TRBV7-2 with TRBJ2-7, with D perhaps TRBD2 (6 bases). This CDR3 is built from 14 residues. Germline values: CDR1 SGHTA, CDR2 FQGNSA. Deletions cut 3 bases from V and 8 bases from J, with 17 bases between. Full variable domain (remainder filled in from reference TRBV7-2 and TRBJ2-7): GAGVSQSPSNKVTEKGKDVELRCDPISGHTALYWYRQSLGQGLEFLIYFQGNSAPDKSGLPSDRFSAERTGGSVSTLTIQRTQQEDSAVYLCASSFADTGGKQYFGPGTRLTVT.

This chain links TRBV12-5 with TRBJ2-7, with D perhaps TRBD1 (7 bases). Per germline, CDR1 LGHNT and CDR2 FRNRAP. With 3 bases removed from V and 3 bases from J, the gap between germline ends came to 12 bases. The CDR3 is made up of 14 amino acids. This CDR3 reads CASGFRQGGYEQYF. The CDR3 nucleotides read TGTGCTAGTGGTTTTCGGCAGGGGGGCTACGAGCAGTACTTC.

The V call is TRBV19, the J call TRBJ1-1; D not certain. Germline CDR1 reads LNHDA; CDR2 reads SQIVND (reference sequence). The V end was cut by 7 bases, the J end by 1 base, with 4 bases between. The CDR3 runs 11 residues. The chain's CDR3 is CASKENTEAFF. The CDR3 DNA reads as TGTGCCAGTAAAGAGAACACTGAAGCTTTCTTT.

The rearrangement joins TRBV29-1 to TRBJ2-2, with 7 bases identical to TRBD1. Germline V gene lookup returns CDR1 SQVTM and CDR2 ANQGSEA. The CDR3 runs 14 residues. The V segment lost 7 bases and the J segment 4 bases; nucleotides outside the gene matches: 9. The CDR3 coding sequence is TGCAGCGCTCTTGACAGGGTCGGCACCGGGGAGCTGTTTTTT. Residues: CSALDRVGTGELFF.

This clone came up a few times. The rearrangement links TRBV30 to TRBJ1-5, with D tentatively TRBD1 (6 bases). The CDR3 is made up of 15 amino acids. V lost 0 bases to trimming and J lost 3 bases, with 12 bases between them. The germline CDR1 and CDR2 sequences are GTSNPN and SVGIG (reference sequence). The CDR3 loop is CAWSVSSGANQPQHF. The DNA of the CDR3 is TGTGCCTGGAGTGTATCATCAGGGGCCAATCAGCCCCAGCATTTT.

The rearrangement uses TRBV19 and TRBJ1-3; D unclear. This CDR3 is 14 amino acids long. V lost 4 bases, J lost 4 bases, and 11 bases lay in between. The V gene's germline CDR1 is LNHDA and CDR2 SQIVND (reference sequence). CDR3 nucleotides: TGTGCCAGTAGTAAGCCGCGCGCGGGAAACACCATATATTTT. Its translation: CASSKPRAGNTIYF.

The V gene is TRBV24-1, the J gene TRBJ2-1; D is perhaps TRBD1 (5 bases). This CDR3 has 14 residues. V lost 3 bases, J lost 7 bases, and 12 bases lay in between. The germline CDR1 and CDR2 sequences are KGHDR and SFDVKD. CDR3 sequence: CATSDLDTFNEQFF. As DNA, the CDR3 is TGTGCCACCAGTGATCTGGACACATTTAATGAGCAGTTCTTC.

The rearrangement links TRBV29-1 to TRBJ2-2; 8 bases are shared with TRBD1. The CDR3 sequence is 15 residues long. Germline V gene data show CDR1 as SQVTM and CDR2 as ANQGSEA. Trimming took 5 bases from V and 1 from J; bases not matched to a gene: 6. In DNA, the CDR3 is TGCAGCGTTTTATCGGACAGGGTGAACACCGGGGAGCTGTTTTTT. Encoded protein: CSVLSDRVNTGELFF.

As DNA, the CDR3 is TGTGCCAGCAGTTTCCTTGGGACAGGGCTTAATGAAAAACTGTTTTTT. Translated: CASSFLGTGLNEKLFF. The chain uses TRBV27 and TRBJ1-4; 9 bases fit TRBD1. The CDR3 length is 16 residues. Germline CDR1 is MNHEY and CDR2 is SMNVEV (reference sequence). V shed 3 bases, J shed 4 bases, and the junction held 6 bases outside the gene matches.

This clone has at least ten counts. The genes are TRBV6-5 and TRBJ1-1, with a tentative D call TRBD1 (5 bases). CDR3 length equals 13 residues. V was clipped by 8 bases and J by 10 bases, with 20 bases between them. CDR1 and CDR2 from the germline V gene are MNHEY and SVGAGI. DNA of the CDR3: TGTGCCAGCCTAACCCGGGACCCTTATGTAGCTTTCTTT. Its protein is CASLTRDPYVAFF.